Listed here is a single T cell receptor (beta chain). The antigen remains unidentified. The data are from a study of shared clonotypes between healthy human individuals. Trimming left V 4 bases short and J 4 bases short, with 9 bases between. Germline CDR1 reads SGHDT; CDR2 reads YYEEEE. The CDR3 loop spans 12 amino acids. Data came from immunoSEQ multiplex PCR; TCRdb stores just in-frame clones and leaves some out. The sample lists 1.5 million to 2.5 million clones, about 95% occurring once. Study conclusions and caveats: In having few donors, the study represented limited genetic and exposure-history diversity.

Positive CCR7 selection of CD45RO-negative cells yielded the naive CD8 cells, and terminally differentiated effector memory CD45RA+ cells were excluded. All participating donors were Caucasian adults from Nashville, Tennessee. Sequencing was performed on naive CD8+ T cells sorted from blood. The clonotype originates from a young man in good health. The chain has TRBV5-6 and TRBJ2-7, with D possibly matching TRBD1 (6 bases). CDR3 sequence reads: CASSARGYEQYF. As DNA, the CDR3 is TGTGCCAGCAGCGCCAGGGGTTACGAGCAGTACTTC.